This T cell receptor beta chain is drawn from a study of OX40 agonist ivuxolimab in advanced cancers. A note on the overall study: Ivuxolimab, which targeted the costimulatory receptor OX40 (CD134), was an agonistic, fully human IgG2 monoclonal antibody. Intravenous ivuxolimab was administered to patients every 2 weeks at six dose levels: 0.01, 0.1, 0.3, 1.5, 3 and 10 mg/kg. Of the roughly 54 patients in dose escalation, 19 had hepatocellular carcinoma, about 15 had melanoma, 9 had renal cell carcinoma and 9 had head and neck cancer. The dose-escalation cohort was almost 85% male with a mean age of about 60 years, ranging from roughly 20 to 80. Patients were allowed to have had prior anti-PD-1, anti-PD-L1 or anti-CTLA-4 therapy, and approximately 39% of the dose-escalation patients had been treated with checkpoint inhibitors. Partial responses occurred in three dose-escalation patients: two with cutaneous melanoma and one with hepatocellular carcinoma. Peripheral TCRbeta sequencing aimed to test whether ivuxolimab altered TCR sequence diversity and caused clonal T-cell expansion. The monotherapy dose-escalation portion (N of about 52 patients) of the phase I ivuxolimab trial is reported in the paper. Summary of the overall study and its limitations: Low levels of normalized T-cell clonal expansion were also seen in some patients who did not respond. Which antigens the clonally expanded peripheral T cells were specific for was not determined. In the 0.1-3.0 mg/kg groups, partial responders had among the lowest normalized peripheral clonal expansion, particularly in CD8+ T cells. On average, CD8+ T cells showed more expanded clones than CD4+ T cells after ivuxolimab. At doses of 0.1 to 3.0 mg/kg, clonal expansion of both CD4+ and CD8+ T cells in blood was seen between baseline and week 6.

The trial excluded patients who had a history of autoimmune disease or who were on systemic immunosuppression. Peripheral blood for TCR sequencing was collected from all dose cohorts at baseline, on cycle 4 day 1, and on cycle 7 day 1. Samples came from an open-label, multicenter, first-in-human phase I dose-escalation trial of ivuxolimab. Adults with locally advanced or metastatic melanoma, renal cell carcinoma, hepatocellular carcinoma or head and neck squamous cell carcinoma were enrolled in the trial. Before TCR sequencing, CD4+ T cells and CD8+ T cells from peripheral blood were sorted into separate populations. On this clone: Its binding antigen is unknown. No base-level quality is on record; no much larger clone is a single base apart.

Genomic DNA was isolated from the sorted cells so that the TCRbeta CDR3 region could be sequenced. The immunoSEQ Assay was used for sequencing of TCRbeta CDR3 regions. TCRdb limited this immuneACCESS table to in-frame rearrangements with V and J called. A share of clones is missing; checked studies link under half to unresolved V genes, and the rest is unexplained. The sample table holds about 94,000 clones, of which 87% were seen once. The ten most abundant clones make up 0.31% of the sample. The TCR sequence derives from an adult with an advanced solid tumor such as melanoma, head and neck, liver or kidney cancer. This specimen consisted of CD4+ or CD8+ T cells sorted from blood, obtained in a trial of the OX40 agonist ivuxolimab.

The CDR3 sequence is CASSLSPRAGGYEQYF. Read as DNA, the sequence is TGTGCCAGCAGTTTATCCCCGCGAGCGGGGGGCTACGAGCAGTACTTC. Recombination connected TRBV27 to TRBJ2-7; the junction holds 9 bases that match TRBD2. V ends up 0 bases short and J 3 bases short, with an unmatched junction base count of 6. The CDR3 covers 16 residues, taking in both the cysteine and the phenylalanine. The sequence is cut down to CDR3 DNA, 48 bases in frame from base 1. The germline V gene (reference sequence) supplies CDR1 MNHEY and CDR2 SMNVEV.